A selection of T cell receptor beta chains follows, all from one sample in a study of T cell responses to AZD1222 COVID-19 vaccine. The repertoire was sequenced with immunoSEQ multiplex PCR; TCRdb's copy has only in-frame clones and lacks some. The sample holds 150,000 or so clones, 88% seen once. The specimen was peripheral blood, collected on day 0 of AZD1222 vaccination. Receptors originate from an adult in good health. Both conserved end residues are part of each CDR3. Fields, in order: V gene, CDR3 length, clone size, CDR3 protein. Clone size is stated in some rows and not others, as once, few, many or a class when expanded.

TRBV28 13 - CASSTGTGIGYTF
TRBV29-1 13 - CSVLRQGQSGYTF
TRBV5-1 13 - CASSSGASEKLFF
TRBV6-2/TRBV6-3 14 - CASSRGAGTGELFF
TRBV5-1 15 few CASSLGDRARTEAFF
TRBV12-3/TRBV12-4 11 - CASRAAGEQYF
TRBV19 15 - CASSQQGRGYTEAFF
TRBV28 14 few CASSLPGQNTEAFF
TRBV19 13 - CASRLQGTDTQYF
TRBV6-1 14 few CASSDTGGASPLHF
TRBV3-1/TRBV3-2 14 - CASSQDLSNQPQHF
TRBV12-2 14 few CASRFGGRDGELFF
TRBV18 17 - CASSTGQGARSNQPQHF
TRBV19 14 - CASRDRGLSTEAFF
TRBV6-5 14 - CASSYLASGNTIYF
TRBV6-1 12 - CASSEARGGYTF
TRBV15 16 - CATSRPLDRANTEAFF